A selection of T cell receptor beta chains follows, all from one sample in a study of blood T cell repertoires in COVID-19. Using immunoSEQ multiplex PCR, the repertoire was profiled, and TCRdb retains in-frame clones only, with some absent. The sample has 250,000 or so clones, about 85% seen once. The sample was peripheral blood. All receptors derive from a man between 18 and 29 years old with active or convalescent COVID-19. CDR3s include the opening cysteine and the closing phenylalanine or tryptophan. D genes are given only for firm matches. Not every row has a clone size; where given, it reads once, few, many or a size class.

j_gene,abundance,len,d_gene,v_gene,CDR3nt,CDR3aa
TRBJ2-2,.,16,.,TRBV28,TGTGCCAGCAGTCTTTACACAAGATCAGGGACCGGGGAGCTGTTTTTT,CASSLYTRSGTGELFF
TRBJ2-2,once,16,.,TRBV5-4,TGTGCCAGCAGCACCCGACAGACTCCGAACACCGGGGAGCTGTTTTTT,CASSTRQTPNTGELFF
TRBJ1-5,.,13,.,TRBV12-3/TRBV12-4,TGTGCCAGCAGTTTGGGCCCCAATCAGCCCCAGCATTTT,CASSLGPNQPQHF
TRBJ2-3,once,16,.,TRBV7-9,TGTGCCAGCAGCTTAAATAGGCAGGGGAGCACAGATACGCAGTATTTT,CASSLNRQGSTDTQYF
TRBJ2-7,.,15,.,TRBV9,TGTGCCAGCAGCCTGTCAAGCGGAAGCTCCTACGAGCAGTACTTC,CASSLSSGSSYEQYF
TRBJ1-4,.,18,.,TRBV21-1,TGTGCCAGCAGCAAAGGGGGACCAGGGAGGATTGGAAATGAAAAACTGTTTTTT,CASSKGGPGRIGNEKLFF
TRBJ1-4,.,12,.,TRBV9,TGTGCCAGCAGCGGGGCGGGACTGGGGCTGTTTTTT,CASSGAGLGLFF
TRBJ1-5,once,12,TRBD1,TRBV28,TGTGCCAGCCGAGGGGGCGATCAGCCCCAGCATTTT,CASRGGDQPQHF
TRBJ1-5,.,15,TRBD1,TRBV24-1,TGTGCCACCAGTGATACACAGGGGGCAGGGCAGCCCCAGCATTTT,CATSDTQGAGQPQHF
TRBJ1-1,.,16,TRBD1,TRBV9,TGTGCCAGCGCGGCCCTGAACAGGGGTGTAAACACTGAAGCTTTCTTT,CASAALNRGVNTEAFF
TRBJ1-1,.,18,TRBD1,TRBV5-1,TGCGCCAGCAGCGCAACGCCGGGACAGGGGCCCCTGAACACTGAAGCTTTCTTT,CASSATPGQGPLNTEAFF
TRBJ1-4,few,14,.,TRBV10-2,TGCGCCAGCAGTACCAGGGTAATCGATGAAAAACTGTTTTTT,CASSTRVIDEKLFF
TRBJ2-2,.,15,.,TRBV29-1,TGCAGCGCTTCGATCGGGGGAGCGAACACCGGGGAGCTGTTTTTT,CSASIGGANTGELFF
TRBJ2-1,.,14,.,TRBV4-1,TGCGCCAGCAGCCACGCTACCTCCTACAATGAGCAGTTCTTC,CASSHATSYNEQFF
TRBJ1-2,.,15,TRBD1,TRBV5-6,TGTGCCAGCAGCAACCAAAGACAGGGATACAGGGGCTACACCTTC,CASSNQRQGYRGYTF
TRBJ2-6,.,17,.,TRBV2,TGTGCCAGCATGGTAACAGACACGAAAAGGGGGGCCAACGTCCTGACTTTC,CASMVTDTKRGANVLTF
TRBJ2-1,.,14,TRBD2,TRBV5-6,TGTGCCAGCAGCTCTAGCGGGGGAGCGGATGAGCAGTTCTTC,CASSSSGGADEQFF
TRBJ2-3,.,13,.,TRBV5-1,TGCGCCAGCAGCTCTACAGGGACAGATACGCAGTATTTT,CASSSTGTDTQYF
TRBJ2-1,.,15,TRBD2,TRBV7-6,TGTGCCAGCAGCGCGGGGGGCCCCCCCTACAATGAGCAGTTCTTC,CASSAGGPPYNEQFF
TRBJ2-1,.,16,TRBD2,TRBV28,TGTGCCAGCAGTCGACTAGCGGGCCAAACCTACAATGAGCAGTTCTTC,CASSRLAGQTYNEQFF
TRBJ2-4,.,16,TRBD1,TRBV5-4,TGTGCCAGCAGCTCCGGACAGGGATCAGCCAAAAACATTCAGTACTTC,CASSSGQGSAKNIQYF
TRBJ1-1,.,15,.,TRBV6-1,TGTGCCAGCAGTGAACAGTCCAGGAGGGTCACTGAAGCTTTCTTT,CASSEQSRRVTEAFF
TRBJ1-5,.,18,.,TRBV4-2,TGTGCCAGCAGCCAAGAGGCAGGGTATGAAAGGAGCAATCAGCCCCAGCATTTT,CASSQEAGYERSNQPQHF
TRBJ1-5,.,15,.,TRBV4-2,TGTGCCAGCAGCCAAGATAGGGCGGGGGATCAGCCCCAGCATTTT,CASSQDRAGDQPQHF
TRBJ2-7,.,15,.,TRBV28,TGTGCCAGCAGTTTATCAAAGACTGGGTCCTACGAGCAGTACTTC,CASSLSKTGSYEQYF
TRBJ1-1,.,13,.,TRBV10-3,TGTGCCATCAGTGAGGTGAGGAACACTGAAGCTTTCTTT,CAISEVRNTEAFF
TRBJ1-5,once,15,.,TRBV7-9,TGTGCCAGCAGCCGAGGCGGATATAGCAATCAGCCCCAGCATTTT,CASSRGGYSNQPQHF
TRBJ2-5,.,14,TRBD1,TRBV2,TGTGCCAGCAGGGACAGGGGGTGGCTTGGGACCCAGTACTTC,CASRDRGWLGTQYF
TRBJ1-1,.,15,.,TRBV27,TGTGCCAGCAGTTTAGGGCCCATCGGTAGGACTGAAGCTTTCTTT,CASSLGPIGRTEAFF
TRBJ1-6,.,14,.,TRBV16,TGTGCCAGCAGCCTTGAGGATAGAAATTCACCCCTCCACTTT,CASSLEDRNSPLHF
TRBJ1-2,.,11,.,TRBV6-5,TGTGCCAGCAGTTTCAGGGGCGTGTACACCTTC,CASSFRGVYTF
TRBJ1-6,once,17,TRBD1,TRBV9,TGTGCCAGCAGCGTTCGGGACAGGGAAACCTATAATTCACCCCTCCACTTT,CASSVRDRETYNSPLHF
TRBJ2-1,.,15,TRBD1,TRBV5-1,TGCGCCAGCAGCTTTGGGACAGGGGCTCACAATGAGCAGTTCTTC,CASSFGTGAHNEQFF
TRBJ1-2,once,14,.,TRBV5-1,TGCGCCAGCAGCCCGGGGGGCAGAGTCTATGGCTACACCTTC,CASSPGGRVYGYTF
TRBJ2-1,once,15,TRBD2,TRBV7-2,TGTGCCAGCAGCCCAATAGCGGGAGTACACGATGAACAGTTCTTC,CASSPIAGVHDEQFF
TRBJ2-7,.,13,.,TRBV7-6,TGTGCCAGCAGCTTTTTTAACAGCTACGAGCAGTACTTC,CASSFFNSYEQYF